This is a list of T cell receptor beta chains from one sample in a study of T cells in Graves' hyperthyroidism and ophthalmopathy. MiXCR, run by TCRdb on the multiplex PCR reads, gives a single entry per CDR3 protein. The table records hundreds of thousands of distinct CDR3 sequences, 20% of them present only once. The sample was blood. Receptor source: a man between 40 and 49 years old with Graves' ophthalmopathy. The CDR3 runs from the conserved cysteine through the conserved F or W. Each record gives: J gene, clone size, D gene, CDR3 length, V gene, CDR3 DNA, CDR3 protein. A D gene is named only where the DNA matches it firmly. Some rows have no size entry. The others give once, few or many, or a class for an expanded clone.

J: TRBJ1-5; size: -; D: -; length: 16; V: TRBV6-2/TRBV6-3; DNA: TGTGCCAGCCAAGACAGCCTAACAGGGATCGGTCAGCCCCAGCATTTT; CDR3: CASQDSLTGIGQPQHF
J: TRBJ2-1; size: few; D: -; length: 13; V: TRBV6-1; DNA: TGTGCCAGCCACCTCCCCCGGGGCAATGAGCAGTTCTTC; CDR3: CASHLPRGNEQFF
J: TRBJ1-5; size: -; D: TRBD1; length: 15; V: TRBV4-1; DNA: TGCGCCAGCAGCCGGGACAGGGCTGCGGGTCAGCCCCAGCATTTT; CDR3: CASSRDRAAGQPQHF
J: TRBJ2-5; size: -; D: TRBD1; length: 15; V: TRBV6-1; DNA: TGTGCCAGCAGTGAAGAGGTTGGGACAGTAGAGACCCAGTACTTC; CDR3: CASSEEVGTVETQYF
J: TRBJ2-4; size: few; D: TRBD2; length: 14; V: TRBV20-1; DNA: TGCAGTGCCGATGGCGGGAGCACCAAAAACATTCAGTACTTC; CDR3: CSADGGSTKNIQYF
J: TRBJ2-2; size: few; D: TRBD1; length: 16; V: TRBV7-6; DNA: TGTGCCAGCAGCTTAGTGAAGGGGGCGGACACCGGGGAGCTGTTTTTT; CDR3: CASSLVKGADTGELFF
J: TRBJ1-5; size: few; D: -; length: 14; V: TRBV5-5; DNA: TGTGCCAGCAGCCCCCGACGGAACAATCAGCCCCAGCATTTT; CDR3: CASSPRRNNQPQHF
J: TRBJ2-5; size: few; D: -; length: 11; V: TRBV6-2/TRBV6-3; DNA: TGTGCCAGCAGAAGAAAAGAGACCCAGTACTTC; CDR3: CASRRKETQYF
J: TRBJ2-1; size: few; D: TRBD2; length: 18; V: TRBV19; DNA: TGTGCCAGTAGTATCGGACTAGCGGGGATAAGCTCCTACAATGAGCAGTTCTTC; CDR3: CASSIGLAGISSYNEQFF
J: TRBJ2-7; size: -; D: TRBD1; length: 15; V: TRBV5-4; DNA: TGTGCCAGCAGCTTGGGACAGGGGGCAAACTACGAGCAGTACTTC; CDR3: CASSLGQGANYEQYF
J: TRBJ2-5; size: few; D: TRBD1; length: 18; V: TRBV27; DNA: TGTGCCAGCAGTTTATTGGCCGGACAGGGGGGAGGCCAAGAGACCCAGTACTTC; CDR3: CASSLLAGQGGGQETQYF
J: TRBJ1-4; size: many; D: -; length: 12; V: TRBV30; DNA: TGTGCCTGGAGTGTACGGAATGAAAAACTGTTTTTT; CDR3: CAWSVRNEKLFF
J: TRBJ2-3; size: -; D: -; length: 16; V: TRBV9; DNA: TGTGCCAGCAGCGTAGAGGGGGAGGCGAGCACAGATACGCAGTATTTT; CDR3: CASSVEGEASTDTQYF
J: TRBJ2-1; size: -; D: -; length: 15; V: TRBV5-1; DNA: TGCGCCAGCAGCAAAGGGGAGACCTCCTACAATGAGCAGTTCTTC; CDR3: CASSKGETSYNEQFF
J: TRBJ2-6; size: few; D: TRBD1; length: 17; V: TRBV7-3; DNA: TGTGCCAGCAGCTACTATGCAGGGGGCGGTGGGGCCAACGTCCTGACTTTC; CDR3: CASSYYAGGGGANVLTF
J: TRBJ1-6; size: -; D: -; length: 16; V: TRBV7-9; DNA: TGTGCCAGCAGCTTAGACGGACGGATCTATAATTCACCCCTCCACTTT; CDR3: CASSLDGRIYNSPLHF
J: TRBJ2-7; size: -; D: -; length: 14; V: TRBV4-2; DNA: TGTGCCAGCAGCCAACCAGCAAACTCCTACGAGCAGTACTTC; CDR3: CASSQPANSYEQYF
J: TRBJ2-1; size: many; D: TRBD2; length: 16; V: TRBV28; DNA: TGTGCCAGCAGTTTTAGGCGGGAGGGCCTTGAGAATGAGCAGTTCTTC; CDR3: CASSFRREGLENEQFF
J: TRBJ2-1; size: -; D: TRBD2; length: 20; V: TRBV11-2; DNA: TGTGCCAGCGGATACCCCCCTACCGGGACTAGCGGGAGGGCTGGAAATGAGCAGTTCTTC; CDR3: CASGYPPTGTSGRAGNEQFF
J: TRBJ2-5; size: -; D: TRBD2; length: 15; V: TRBV7-3; DNA: TGTGCCAGCAGCCCGGAGCTAGCGGGAAGGGAGACCCAGTACTTC; CDR3: CASSPELAGRETQYF
J: TRBJ2-2; size: few; D: TRBD2; length: 17; V: TRBV6-1; DNA: TGTGCCAGCAGGGAACGACTAGCGGGAATTTACACCGGGGAGCTGTTTTTT; CDR3: CASRERLAGIYTGELFF
J: TRBJ1-4; size: -; D: -; length: 15; V: TRBV12-3/TRBV12-4; DNA: TGTGCCAGCAGTTCCACCGGGACCGCCTTTGGAAAACTGTTTTTT; CDR3: CASSSTGTAFGKLFF
J: TRBJ2-7; size: many; D: -; length: 16; V: TRBV28; DNA: TGTGCCAGCACCCCTGAGGGCAGGGGTAGAAGCCACGAGCAGTACTTC; CDR3: CASTPEGRGRSHEQYF
J: TRBJ2-2; size: many; D: -; length: 16; V: TRBV7-8; DNA: TGTGCCAGCAGCTTATGGGGTTTCGAGAACACCGGGGAGCTGTTTTTT; CDR3: CASSLWGFENTGELFF
J: TRBJ2-1; size: -; D: TRBD1; length: 14; V: TRBV6-2/TRBV6-3; DNA: TGTGCCAGCCACGGGGATGGCCTAAGGGGGCGACAGTTCTTC; CDR3: CASHGDGLRGRQFF
J: TRBJ2-7; size: many; D: -; length: 12; V: TRBV28; DNA: TGTGCCAGCAGTTTAGAATGGTACGAGCAGTACTTC; CDR3: CASSLEWYEQYF
J: TRBJ2-2; size: few; D: TRBD2; length: 18; V: TRBV6-1; DNA: TGTGCCAGCATACAATCTAGGGCTAGCGGGAGCAGGGCCGGGGAGCTGTTTTTT; CDR3: CASIQSRASGSRAGELFF
J: TRBJ1-1; size: few; D: -; length: 14; V: TRBV20-1; DNA: TGCAGTGCTAGAGGAGGTCTTATGGGCACTGAAGCTTTCTTT; CDR3: CSARGGLMGTEAFF